This T cell receptor beta chain was sequenced for a study of T cells in Graves' hyperthyroidism and ophthalmopathy. No progression to ophthalmopathy during 18 months of follow-up defined stable disease. Around 10 ml fresh peripheral blood yielded the PBMCs. The CDR3 contains 12 residues. Germline assignment: CDR1 MNHEY and CDR2 SVGEGT. The V end was cut by 7 bases, the J end by 7 bases, with 8 bases between. Amplified TCR beta CDR3 regions derived from RNA transcripts. Initially, a first-round RT-PCR of the TCR CDR3 employed the HTBI primer set. TCRdb re-called the multiplex PCR reads through MiXCR, storing one row per CDR3 protein. The data hold 600,000 to 650,000 distinct CDR3 sequences, with about 16% observed a single time.

This chain links TRBV6-2 or TRBV6-3 with TRBJ1-6; D remains ambiguous. The sequence was obtained from a woman younger than 45 with Graves' hyperthyroidism. Sequencing input: blood. CDR3 sequence (DNA): TGTGCCAGCAAGCCAGGAAATTCACCCCTCCACTTT. Amino acids: CASKPGNSPLHF.